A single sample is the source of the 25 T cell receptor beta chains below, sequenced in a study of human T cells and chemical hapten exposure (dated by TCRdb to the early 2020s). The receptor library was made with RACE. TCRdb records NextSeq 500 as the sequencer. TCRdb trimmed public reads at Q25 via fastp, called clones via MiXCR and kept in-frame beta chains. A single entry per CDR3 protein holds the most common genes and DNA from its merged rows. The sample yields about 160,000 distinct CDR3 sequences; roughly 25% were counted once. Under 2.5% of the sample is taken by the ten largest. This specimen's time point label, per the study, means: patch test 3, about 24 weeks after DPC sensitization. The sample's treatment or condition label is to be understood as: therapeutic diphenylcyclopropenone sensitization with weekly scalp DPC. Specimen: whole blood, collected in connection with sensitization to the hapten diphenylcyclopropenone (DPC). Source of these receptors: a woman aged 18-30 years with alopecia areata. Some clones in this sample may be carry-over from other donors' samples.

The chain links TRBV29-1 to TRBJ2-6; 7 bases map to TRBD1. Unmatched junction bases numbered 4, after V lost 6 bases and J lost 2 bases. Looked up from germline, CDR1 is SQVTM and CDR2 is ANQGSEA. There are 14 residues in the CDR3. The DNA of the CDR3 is TGCAGCGTGGGAACAGGGGCTGGGGCCAACGTCCTGACTTTC. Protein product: CSVGTGAGANVLTF.

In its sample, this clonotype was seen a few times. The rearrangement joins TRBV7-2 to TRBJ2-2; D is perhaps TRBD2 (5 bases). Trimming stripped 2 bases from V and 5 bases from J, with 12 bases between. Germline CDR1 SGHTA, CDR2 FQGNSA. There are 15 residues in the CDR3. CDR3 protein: CASSLWGVVTGELFF. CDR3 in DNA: TGTGCCAGCAGCTTATGGGGAGTAGTAACCGGGGAGCTGTTTTTT.

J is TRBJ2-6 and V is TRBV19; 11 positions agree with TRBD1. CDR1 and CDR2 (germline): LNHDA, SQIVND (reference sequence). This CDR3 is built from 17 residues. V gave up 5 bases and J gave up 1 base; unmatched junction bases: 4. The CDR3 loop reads CASSPGQGASGANVLTF. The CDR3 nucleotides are TGTGCCAGTAGTCCCGGACAGGGGGCATCTGGGGCCAACGTCCTGACTTTC.

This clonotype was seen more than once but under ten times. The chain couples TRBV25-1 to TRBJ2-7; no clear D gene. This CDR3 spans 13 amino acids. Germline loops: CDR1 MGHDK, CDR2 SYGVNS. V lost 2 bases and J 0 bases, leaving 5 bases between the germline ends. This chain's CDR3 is CASSEPDSYEQYF. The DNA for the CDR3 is TGTGCCAGCAGTGAACCGGACTCCTACGAGCAGTACTTC.

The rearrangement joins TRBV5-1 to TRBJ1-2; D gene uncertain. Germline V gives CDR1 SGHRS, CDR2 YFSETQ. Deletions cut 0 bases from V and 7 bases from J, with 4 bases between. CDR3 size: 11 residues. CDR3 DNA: TGCGCCAGCAGCTTGGGGACTGGCTACACCTTC. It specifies CASSLGTGYTF.

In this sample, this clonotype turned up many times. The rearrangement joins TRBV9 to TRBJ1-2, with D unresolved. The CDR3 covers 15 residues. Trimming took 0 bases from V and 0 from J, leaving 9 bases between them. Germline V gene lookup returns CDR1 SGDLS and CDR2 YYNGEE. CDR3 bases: TGTGCCAGCAGCGTAGCCGGAGGAACTAACTATGGCTACACCTTC. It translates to CASSVAGGTNYGYTF.

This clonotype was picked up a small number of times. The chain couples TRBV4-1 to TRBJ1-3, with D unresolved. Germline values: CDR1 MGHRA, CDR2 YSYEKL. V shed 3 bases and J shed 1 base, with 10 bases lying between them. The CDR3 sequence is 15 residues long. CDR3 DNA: TGCGCCAGCAGCCAGCGGACGGGATCTGGAAACACCATATATTTT. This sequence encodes CASSQRTGSGNTIYF.

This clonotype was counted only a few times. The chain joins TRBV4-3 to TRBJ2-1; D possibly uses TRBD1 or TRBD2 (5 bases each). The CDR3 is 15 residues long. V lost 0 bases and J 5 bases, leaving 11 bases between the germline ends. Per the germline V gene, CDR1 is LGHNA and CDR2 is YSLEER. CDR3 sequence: CASSQDGIRDNEQFF. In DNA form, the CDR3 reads TGCGCCAGCAGCCAAGACGGGATCAGGGACAATGAGCAGTTCTTC.

The DNA of the CDR3 is TGCGCCAGCTACGTCCGGACCCAGGGGTACAATGAGCAGTTCTTC. Protein: CASYVRTQGYNEQFF. The V call is TRBV5-1, the J call TRBJ2-1; D perhaps matches TRBD1 (6 bases). Germline CDR1 is SGHRS and CDR2 is YFSETQ. The CDR3 is 15 residues long. The V end was cut by 7 bases, the J end by 4 bases, with 18 bases between.

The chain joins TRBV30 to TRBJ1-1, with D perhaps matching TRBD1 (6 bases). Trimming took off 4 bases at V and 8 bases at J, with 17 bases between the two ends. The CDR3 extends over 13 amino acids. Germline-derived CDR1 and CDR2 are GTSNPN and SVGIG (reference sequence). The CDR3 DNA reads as TGTGCCTGGAAAACGGACGCACAGGGAGAAGCTTTCTTT. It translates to CAWKTDAQGEAFF. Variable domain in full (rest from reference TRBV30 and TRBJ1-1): SQTIHQWPATLVQPVGSPLSLECTVEGTSNPNLYWYRQAAGRGLQLLFYSVGIGQISSEVPQNLSASRPQDRQFILSSKKLLLSDSGFYLCAWKTDAQGEAFFGQGTRLTVV.

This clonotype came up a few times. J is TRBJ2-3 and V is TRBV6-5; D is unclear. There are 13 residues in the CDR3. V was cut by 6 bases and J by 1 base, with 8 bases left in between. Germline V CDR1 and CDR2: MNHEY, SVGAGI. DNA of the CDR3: TGTGCCAGCAGCACCAGCGGCACAGATACGCAGTATTTT. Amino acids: CASSTSGTDTQYF.

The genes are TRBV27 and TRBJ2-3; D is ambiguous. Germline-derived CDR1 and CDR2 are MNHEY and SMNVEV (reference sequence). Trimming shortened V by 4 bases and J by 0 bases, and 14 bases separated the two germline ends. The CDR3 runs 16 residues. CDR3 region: CASSSYKGSSTDTQYF. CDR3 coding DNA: TGTGCCAGCAGTTCCTACAAGGGATCTAGCACAGATACGCAGTATTTT.

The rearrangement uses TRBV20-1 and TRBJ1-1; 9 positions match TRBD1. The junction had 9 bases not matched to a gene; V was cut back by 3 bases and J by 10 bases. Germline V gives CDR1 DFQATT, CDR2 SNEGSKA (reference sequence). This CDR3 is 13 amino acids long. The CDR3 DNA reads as TGCAGTGCTAGTGAGGGGACAGGGAGAAGAGCTTTCTTT. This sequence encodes CSASEGTGRRAFF.

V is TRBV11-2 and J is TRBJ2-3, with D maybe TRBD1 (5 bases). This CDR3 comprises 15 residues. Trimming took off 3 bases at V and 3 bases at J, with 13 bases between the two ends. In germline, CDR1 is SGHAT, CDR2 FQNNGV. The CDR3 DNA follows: TGTGCCAGCAGCTTTCGGGCAGGGCGGACAGATACGCAGTATTTT. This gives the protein CASSFRAGRTDTQYF.

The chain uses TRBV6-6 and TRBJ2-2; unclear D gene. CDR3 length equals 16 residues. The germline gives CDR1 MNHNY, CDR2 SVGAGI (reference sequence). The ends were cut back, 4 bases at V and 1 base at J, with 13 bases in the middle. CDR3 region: CASSFVPGQNTGELFF. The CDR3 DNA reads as TGTGCCAGCAGTTTCGTCCCGGGTCAGAACACCGGGGAGCTGTTTTTT.

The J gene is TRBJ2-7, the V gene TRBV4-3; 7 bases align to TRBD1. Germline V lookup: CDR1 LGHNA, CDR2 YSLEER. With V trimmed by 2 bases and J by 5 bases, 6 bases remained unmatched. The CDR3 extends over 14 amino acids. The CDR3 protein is CASSQYQGVDEQYF. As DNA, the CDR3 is TGCGCCAGCAGCCAATATCAGGGGGTGGACGAGCAGTACTTC.

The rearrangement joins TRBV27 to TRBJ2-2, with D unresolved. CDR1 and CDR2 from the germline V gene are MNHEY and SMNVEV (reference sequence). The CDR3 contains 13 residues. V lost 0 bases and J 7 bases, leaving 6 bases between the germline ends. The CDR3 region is CASSLSRSGELFF. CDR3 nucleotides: TGTGCCAGCAGTTTATCAAGGAGCGGGGAGCTGTTTTTT.

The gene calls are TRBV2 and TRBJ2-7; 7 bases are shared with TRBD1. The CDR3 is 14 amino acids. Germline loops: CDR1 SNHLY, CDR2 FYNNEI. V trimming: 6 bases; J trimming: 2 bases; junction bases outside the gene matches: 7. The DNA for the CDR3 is TGTGCCAGCAGCGGACAGGTAACCACCTACGAGCAGTACTTC. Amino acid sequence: CASSGQVTTYEQYF.

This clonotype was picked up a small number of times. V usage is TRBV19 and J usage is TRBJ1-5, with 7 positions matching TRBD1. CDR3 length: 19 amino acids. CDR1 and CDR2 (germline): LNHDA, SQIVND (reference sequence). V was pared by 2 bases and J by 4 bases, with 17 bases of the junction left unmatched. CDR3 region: CASSISFLQGEGTNQPQHF. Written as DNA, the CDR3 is TGTGCCAGTAGTATATCTTTTCTCCAGGGGGAAGGAACAAATCAGCCCCAGCATTTT.

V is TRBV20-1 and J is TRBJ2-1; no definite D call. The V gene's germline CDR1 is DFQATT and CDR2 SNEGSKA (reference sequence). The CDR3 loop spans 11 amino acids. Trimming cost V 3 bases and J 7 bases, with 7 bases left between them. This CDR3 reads CSASWLNEQFF. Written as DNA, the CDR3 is TGCAGTGCTAGCTGGTTGAATGAGCAGTTCTTC.

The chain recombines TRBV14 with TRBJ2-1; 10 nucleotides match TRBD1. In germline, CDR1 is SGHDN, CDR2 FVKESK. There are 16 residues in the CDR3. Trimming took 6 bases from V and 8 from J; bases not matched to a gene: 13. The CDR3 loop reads CASRPLGTGVGDEQFF. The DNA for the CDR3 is TGTGCCAGCAGGCCCCTCGGGACAGGGGTAGGAGATGAGCAGTTCTTC.

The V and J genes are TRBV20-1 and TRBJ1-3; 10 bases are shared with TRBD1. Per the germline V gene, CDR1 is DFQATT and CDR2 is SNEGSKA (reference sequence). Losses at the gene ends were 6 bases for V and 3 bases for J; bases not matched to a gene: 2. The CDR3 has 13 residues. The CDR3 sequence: CSAGDRGGNTIYF. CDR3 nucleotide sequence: TGCAGTGCCGGGGACAGGGGTGGAAACACCATATATTTT.

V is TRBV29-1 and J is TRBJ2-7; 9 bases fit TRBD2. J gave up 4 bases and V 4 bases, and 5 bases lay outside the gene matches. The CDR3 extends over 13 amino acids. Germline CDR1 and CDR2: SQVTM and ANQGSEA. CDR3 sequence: CSVGGAGGYEQYF. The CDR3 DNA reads TGCAGCGTTGGTGGAGCGGGAGGATACGAGCAGTACTTC.

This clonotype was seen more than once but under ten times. The CDR3 DNA reads as TGCGCCAGCAGCCTTCAGACAGGGCCCATGAACACTGAAGCTTTCTTT. As protein: CASSLQTGPMNTEAFF. The V and J genes are TRBV5-1 and TRBJ1-1, with 7 bases lining up with TRBD1. The trim removed 4 bases at V and 0 bases at J, leaving 9 bases unmatched. The CDR3 is 16 amino acids. Germline CDR1 reads SGHRS; CDR2 reads YFSETQ.

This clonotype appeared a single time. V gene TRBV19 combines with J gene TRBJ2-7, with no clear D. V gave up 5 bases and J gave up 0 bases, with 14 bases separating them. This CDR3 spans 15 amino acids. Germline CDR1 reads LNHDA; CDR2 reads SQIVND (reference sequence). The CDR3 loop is CASSRASHDSYEQYF. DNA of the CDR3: TGTGCCAGTAGTCGTGCTAGTCATGACTCCTACGAGCAGTACTTC.